This entry features one TCR beta chain sequence. This CDR3 is built from 12 residues. The germline CDR1 and CDR2 sequences are MNHNS and SASEGT. V dropped 7 bases and J dropped 3; count of bases not matched to a gene: 2. On the basis of clinical symptoms, serum thyroxine and TRAb, thyroid ultrasound and orbital computed tomography, diagnoses were made. The data were taken from a study of T cells in Graves' hyperthyroidism and ophthalmopathy. Researchers amplified the TCR beta CDR3 regions from RNA transcripts. First-round RT-PCR of the TCR CDR3 relied on the HTBI primer set. TCRdb reprocessed the multiplex PCR reads via MiXCR and lists one record per CDR3 protein. The repertoire holds a few hundred thousand distinct CDR3 sequences, with around 14% as singletons.

The TCR comes from a young woman with Graves' hyperthyroidism that later progressed to Graves' ophthalmopathy. V gene TRBV6-1 combines with J gene TRBJ1-1, with TRBD1 identical over 7 bases. Source material: blood. CDR3 in amino acids: CASKTGDTEAFF. The CDR3 DNA follows: TGTGCCAGCAAAACAGGGGACACTGAAGCTTTCTTT.